These T cell receptor beta chains were read from a single sample in a study of T cell responses to AZD1222 COVID-19 vaccine. The protocol was immunoSEQ multiplex PCR, while the TCRdb copy is restricted to in-frame clones and leaves out a portion. The sample lists about 99,000 clones, approximately 90% occurring once. The source was peripheral blood, collected on day 0 of AZD1222 vaccination. The receptor source for this set is an adult in good health. The CDR3 runs from the conserved cysteine through the conserved F or W. The order of the fields is J gene, CDR3 length, V gene, clone size, D gene, CDR3 protein, CDR3 DNA. A D gene is named only where the DNA matches it firmly. Size tells how often a clone was seen (once, few, many) or the class of an expanded clone, and some rows leave it out.

>TRBJ1-1|13|TRBV29-1|.|.
CSASAGSGTEAFF
TGCAGCGCCAGTGCGGGAAGCGGCACTGAAGCTTTCTTT
>TRBJ2-1|16|TRBV9|.|TRBD2
CASSHTGGDSYNEQFF
TGTGCCAGCAGCCACACGGGGGGAGATTCCTACAATGAGCAGTTCTTC
>TRBJ2-5|14|TRBV11-2|.|.
CASSFPGDGETQYF
TGTGCCAGCAGCTTTCCCGGGGACGGAGAGACCCAGTACTTC
>TRBJ2-7|16|TRBV4-1|.|.
CASSRGFGWGNYEQYF
TGCGCCAGCAGCCGGGGGTTCGGTTGGGGCAACTACGAGCAGTACTTC
>TRBJ2-7|12|TRBV5-1|.|TRBD1
CASGTEIYEQYF
TGCGCCAGCGGGACAGAGATATACGAGCAGTACTTC
>TRBJ1-6|17|TRBV2|.|.
CASNSETGPNYNSPLHF
TGTGCCAGTAACAGTGAGACAGGCCCCAACTATAATTCACCCCTCCACTTT
>TRBJ1-2|17|TRBV10-3|.|.
CAISESGRWEGGYGYTF
TGTGCCATCAGTGAGTCTGGCAGATGGGAAGGGGGTTATGGCTACACCTTC
>TRBJ2-1|15|TRBV6-5|.|TRBD2
CASSPLVGGYNEQFF
TGTGCCAGCAGTCCCTTAGTGGGGGGGTACAATGAGCAGTTCTTC
>TRBJ2-7|15|TRBV19|.|TRBD1
CASSTRDRGLYEQYF
TGTGCCAGTAGTACCCGGGACAGGGGGCTTTACGAGCAGTACTTC
>TRBJ2-1|13|TRBV12-3/TRBV12-4|medium-sized|.
CASSLGGINEQFF
TGTGCCAGCAGTTTAGGAGGGATCAATGAGCAGTTCTTC
>TRBJ1-4|11|TRBV5-1|.|.
CASSLEVGLFF
TGCGCCAGCAGCTTGGAGGTGGGACTGTTTTTT
>TRBJ2-3|14|TRBV10-3|.|TRBD1
CATRTGGLTDTQYF
TGTGCCACCCGGACAGGGGGGTTGACAGATACGCAGTATTTT
>TRBJ2-3|15|TRBV9|.|TRBD1
CASSAGTGITDTQYF
TGTGCCAGCAGCGCGGGGACAGGGATCACAGATACGCAGTATTTT
>TRBJ1-2|15|TRBV2|.|.
CASKTDSSTLYGYTF
TGTGCCAGCAAGACGGACAGCAGTACCTTATATGGCTACACCTTC
>TRBJ1-5|15|TRBV4-1|.|TRBD1
CASSHEQGINQPQHF
TGCGCCAGCAGCCATGAACAGGGGATAAATCAGCCCCAGCATTTT
>TRBJ2-1|17|TRBV29-1|.|TRBD2
CSVEDPIAGSSYNEQFF
TGCAGCGTTGAAGACCCTATAGCGGGGAGCTCCTACAATGAGCAGTTCTTC
>TRBJ1-6|16|TRBV15|.|.
CATSIRLTGSNSPLHF
TGTGCCACCAGCATACGACTTACAGGGTCGAATTCACCCCTCCACTTT
>TRBJ1-1|13|TRBV5-8|.|.
CASSPRGGTEAFF
TGTGCCAGCAGTCCAAGGGGGGGCACTGAAGCTTTCTTT
>TRBJ1-3|16|TRBV6-1|.|.
CASSEMIGGSGNTIYF
TGTGCCAGCAGTGAAATGATAGGGGGCTCTGGAAACACCATATATTTT
>TRBJ1-1|14|TRBV18|few|TRBD1
CASSPGQTNTEAFF
TGTGCCAGCTCACCGGGACAGACAAACACTGAAGCTTTCTTT
>TRBJ2-1|13|TRBV7-2|few|.
CASSLSVINEQFF
TGTGCCAGCAGCTTATCGGTTATCAATGAGCAGTTCTTC
>TRBJ1-4|15|TRBV3-1/TRBV3-2|.|.
CASSQYGLGYEKLFF
TGTGCCAGCAGCCAATACGGACTAGGGTATGAAAAACTGTTTTTT
>TRBJ1-4|13|TRBV2|once|.
CASSKQGSEKLFF
TGTGCCAGCAGTAAACAGGGATCTGAAAAACTGTTTTTT
>TRBJ2-6|20|TRBV9|.|.
CASSRSTGPNLDSGANVLTF
TGTGCCAGCTCCCGGTCCACGGGACCGAACCTAGACTCTGGGGCCAACGTCCTGACTTTC
>TRBJ1-2|13|TRBV6-5|.|.
CASRARRAYGYTF
TGTGCCAGCAGAGCGCGCCGGGCCTATGGCTACACCTTC
>TRBJ1-1|15|TRBV6-5|.|.
CASSYAGLRGTEAFF
TGTGCCAGCAGTTACGCAGGGTTGAGGGGGACTGAAGCTTTCTTT